The following is a T cell receptor (beta chain) sequence with its context. Its antigen remains unknown. The CDR3 length is 14 residues. Germline V gene sequence: CDR1 SGHTA, CDR2 FQGNSA. This entry belongs to a study of regulatory T cells in long-lasting Graves disease. Study results and caveats: Favored gene segments in persistent disease were TRBV28, TRBJ1-2 and TRBJ2-5.

Time point reported: persistent/refractory GD, antithyroid drugs over 5 years with positive TRAb. The TCR library was made from RNA extracted from PBMCs. Diagnoses of Graves' disease were made by American Thyroid Association guidelines. The source of the patients was an endocrinology department in Xi'an, China. CDR3-region Arm-PCR and iRepertoire HTBI primers produced the TCR beta libraries. Per the authors' pipeline: The samples included 60 to 75 TRBV and about 13 TRBJ segments. TCRdb re-analysed the multiplex PCR reads in MiXCR, keeping a single row per CDR3 protein. Here the V and J calls rest on TCRdb's processing, not on the authors' analysis. The table lists some 470,000 distinct CDR3 sequences, 20% to 25% of them singletons.

This sequence joins TRBV7-2 and TRBJ1-1; D might be TRBD1 (5 bases). Sequencing used peripheral blood mononuclear cells (PBMCs), obtained when the disease was refractory, from a patient treated with antithyroid drugs. The TCR sequence derives from a female donor with Graves disease. The CDR3 reads CASGVLWMNTEAFF. CDR3 DNA: TGTGCATCGGGGGTCCTATGGATGAACACTGAAGCTTTCTTT.